This T cell receptor (beta chain) was captured by sequencing in a study of cytomegalovirus exposure and HLA in healthy donors. Whole-study results and caveats: Based on reports, TCR beta sequences accurately predicted HLA-A and HLA-B alleles for most subjects.

The V end was cut by 1 base, the J end by 4 bases, with 13 bases between. Germline V gene lookup returns CDR1 SGHRS and CDR2 YFSETQ. The CDR3 spans 15 residues. The PCR had 60 Vbeta and 13 Jbeta primers. Clones were sequenced by immunoSEQ multiplex PCR, and TCRdb holds only the in-frame ones, with some missing. The sample includes 130,000 to 150,000 clones, 60% to 85% of them seen just once. Comment on this clone: Its antigen is still unknown.

The clonotype originates from a woman aged 40 to 49 in good health and CMV-seropositive. The genes are TRBV5-1 and TRBJ2-3; D is possibly TRBD1 (6 bases). Input material: PBMCs. DNA of the CDR3: TGCGCCAGCAGCTTGCCCACAGGGTCGGCAGATACGCAGTATTTT. This gives the protein CASSLPTGSADTQYF.